This T cell receptor (beta chain) was recorded in a study of human T cells and chemical hapten exposure (dated by TCRdb to the early 2020s). Broadly, across the study: For sensitization, 2% DPC in acetone was applied to a roughly 2 cm by roughly 2 cm area of upper inner arm skin. Blood samples were taken from patients before sensitization (week 0) and then at 2, 6 and about 24 weeks after DPC sensitization. Patients additionally received weekly therapeutic DPC doses to the scalp throughout the approximately 25-week study period. Alopecia areata with under or over 50% scalp involvement, alopecia totalis and alopecia universalis were represented in the patient cohort, which was mostly female. Patch testing on the upper back used Finn chambers containing 0.01% DPC, with scoring done after 6 days according to International Contact Dermatitis Research Group standards. Libraries were combined into a pool for sequencing, and differences in TCR yield between samples came mainly from small differences in library volumes within the pool. Twenty-nine alopecia patients provided blood for TCR sequencing at one to four time points (pre-sensitization, 2, 6 and 24 weeks). Peripheral blood TCR repertoire changes were tracked in vivo in alopecia patients during primary and secondary sensitization to the hapten diphenylcyclopropenone (DPC).

Points the paper makes about the study in general: Significantly more large CDR3 similarity clusters were formed by expanded TCRs than by pre-sensitization or healthy control sets, consistent with antigen-driven responses. After repeated subsampling, the strength of the expansion versus patch-test correlation and the threshold at which it became significant changed. Patch test score correlated positively with the number of PT1 expanded TCRs, reaching significance at thresholds 8, 16 and 32 but not at 4. All patients had alopecia, a presumed autoimmune disease, so their immune response might differ from that of healthy individuals. The number of TCRs above 1 in 1000 frequency did not change with DPC sensitization; there was no evidence of global repertoire structure alterations.

The library was made by RACE. These reads were obtained on a NextSeq 500. During library preparation, unique molecular identifiers were attached to individual cDNA molecules so that TCRs could be counted in a quantitative, reproducible way. From each blood RNA sample, both TCR alpha and TCR beta chains were sequenced. The study's processing was this. The median number of TCRs per sample was around 96,000, ranging from about 23,224 to 690,600. The Decombinator software suite was used to annotate V, J and CDR3 in the TCR reads. Every sample was subsampled to the same number of TCRs (28,000) for the PS versus PT1 abundance plots. Expanded TCRs were defined as absent before sensitization and observed at least eight times at the 2-week time point. TCRdb passed the public sequencing reads through fastp at Q25 and MiXCR, retaining productive beta sequences. All rows with the same CDR3 protein become a single entry with the most common DNA and genes. What appears here as the V and J calls and clone size reflects TCRdb's work, not the paper's. For this sample there are about 120,000 distinct CDR3 sequences; approximately 14% appear just once. 0.92% of the sample goes to the ten largest clones.

Details on this clonotype: Its antigen target is currently unknown. No much larger clone exists at a distance of one base, and base qualities are not known.

Sample time point, as interpreted from the label and publication: patch test 1, 2 weeks after DPC sensitization. The sample's treatment or condition label is to be understood as: therapeutic diphenylcyclopropenone sensitization with weekly scalp DPC. At each patch-test visit, blood was drawn before the patch test was applied. Patients were eligible if aged 18 to 70, diagnosed with alopecia and judged suitable for DPC therapy, and pregnant patients were excluded. Total RNA was isolated from unfractionated whole blood collected in Tempus Blood RNA tubes. The CDR3 covers 11 residues, taking in both the cysteine and the phenylalanine. CDR3 DNA only is kept here, 33 bases in frame from base 1. V is reduced by 7 bases and J by 4 bases, leaving a spacing of 7 bases between them. CDR1 and CDR2 are drawn from the germline V gene (reference sequence): LNHDA, SQIVND.

The material sequenced was whole blood, taken in connection with sensitization to the hapten diphenylcyclopropenone (DPC). The rearranged segments are TRBV19 and TRBJ1-2, and perhaps TRBD1 as D gene, on 5 matching bases. The TCR was taken from a man between 18 and 29 years old with alopecia areata. Some clones in this sample may be carry-over from other donors' samples. The CDR3 protein sequence reads: CASNTGYGYTF. The DNA sequence is as follows: TGTGCCAGTAATACAGGCTATGGCTACACCTTC. Where the CDR3 stops, the reference TRBV19 and TRBJ1-2 genes take over; the full variable domain is DGGITQSPKYLFRKEGQNVTLSCEQNLNHDAMYWYRQDPGQGLRLIYYSQIVNDFQKGDIAEGYSVSREKKESFPLTVTSAQKNPTAFYLCASNTGYGYTFGSGTRLTVV.